These 30 T cell receptor beta chains share one sample of origin, sequenced in a study of graft-versus-host responses after intestinal transplantation. Antigens for these TCRs are unknown. TCRdb's table, derived via immunoSEQ multiplex PCR, lists solely in-frame clones and lacks some. The sample includes about 110,000 clones, about 92% of them seen just once. The specimen comprised unstimulated CD4+ T cells sorted from spleen or lymph node cells, sampled before transplant. The receptors come from a human donor who was the organ donor for an intestinal transplant.

V and J are TRBV7-2 and TRBJ2-3, with D possibly being TRBD1 (6 bases). V lost 2 bases and J 3 bases, leaving 15 bases between the germline ends. CDR3 length: 16 residues. The germline CDR1 and CDR2 sequences are SGHTA and FQGNSA. CDR3 DNA: TGTGCCAGCAGCTTACCTTTGGCTACAGGGACAGATACGCAGTATTTT. Translated, it gives CASSLPLATGTDTQYF.

The rearrangement links TRBV5-4 to TRBJ2-3; unclear D gene. The V end was cut by 0 bases, the J end by 2 bases, with 4 bases between. Germline V gives CDR1 SGHNT, CDR2 YYREEE (reference sequence). There are 13 residues in the CDR3. CDR3 sequence reads: CASSLDVTDTQYF. CDR3 nucleotides: TGTGCCAGCAGCTTGGATGTCACAGATACGCAGTATTTT.

The V call is TRBV9, the J call TRBJ2-7, with D uncertain. The germline CDR1 and CDR2 sequences are SGDLS and YYNGEE. This CDR3 region has 14 residues. V was shortened by 4 bases and J by 2 bases, with 13 bases between the two germline ends. DNA of the CDR3: TGTGCCAGCAGCCCAACTGAGACCCCCTACGAGCAGTACTTC. Translation gives CASSPTETPYEQYF.

This chain connects TRBV6-5 to TRBJ2-7; D is uncertain. From germline, CDR1 is MNHEY and CDR2 SVGAGI. The CDR3 has 13 residues. Trimming took off 8 bases at V and 7 bases at J, with 18 bases between the two ends. DNA of the CDR3: TGTGCCAGCTCGCTCTGGCGGCGTACAGAGCAGTACTTC. Translated: CASSLWRRTEQYF.

The chain employs TRBV2 and TRBJ2-5; D unresolved. In germline, CDR1 is SNHLY, CDR2 FYNNEI. V gave up 5 bases and J gave up 2 bases, with 12 bases separating them. CDR3 size: 14 residues. The CDR3 loop is CASSIKRLQETQYF. The DNA for the CDR3 is TGTGCCAGCAGTATCAAGCGCCTACAAGAGACCCAGTACTTC.

The chain carries TRBV6-6 and TRBJ1-2; possible D gene TRBD1, 6 bases. Per the germline V gene, CDR1 is MNHNY and CDR2 is SVGAGI (reference sequence). The CDR3 runs 13 residues. The ends were cut back, 6 bases at V and 5 bases at J, with 13 bases in the middle. The CDR3 coding sequence is TGTGCCAGCAGGCTAACAGGGACATATGGCTACACCTTC. It codes for CASRLTGTYGYTF.

The chain joins TRBV10-3 to TRBJ1-2, with unresolved D. The CDR3 has 14 residues. Germline CDR1 is ENHRY and CDR2 is SYGVKD. Trimming stripped 0 bases from V and 2 bases from J, with 7 bases between. CDR3 nucleotide sequence: TGTGCCATCAGTGAGTCGGGTCTGAACTATGGCTACACCTTC. Its protein is CAISESGLNYGYTF.

This chain uses TRBV19 with TRBJ2-5, with D possibly called TRBD1 or TRBD2 (5 bases each). The CDR3 is 15 residues long. V was clipped by 6 bases and J by 4 bases, with 18 bases between them. Germline CDR1 reads LNHDA; CDR2 reads SQIVND (reference sequence). The CDR3 DNA reads TGTGCCAGTAGCCCTTGGGGACCCTCGGGAGAGACCCAGTACTTC. This codes for CASSPWGPSGETQYF.

The chain has TRBV11-2 and TRBJ2-7, with 7 bases matching TRBD1. Germline trimming cut 6 bases from V and 6 bases from J; bases unmatched to any gene: 5. Germline V gives CDR1 SGHAT, CDR2 FQNNGV. The CDR3 has 12 residues. The CDR3 DNA follows: TGTGCCAGCAGGAGACAGGGTTTCGAGCAGTACTTC. Amino acids: CASRRQGFEQYF.

The V and J genes are TRBV5-1 and TRBJ2-7; TRBD2 matches 8 bases. CDR1 is SGHRS, CDR2 YFSETQ, per germline. CDR3 length equals 15 residues. Germline trimming cut 0 bases from V and 4 bases from J; bases unmatched to any gene: 6. Written as DNA, the CDR3 is TGCGCCAGCAGCTTGGTGCGGGGGGCGGGGTACGAGCAGTACTTC. Translating it yields CASSLVRGAGYEQYF.

This chain links TRBV20-1 with TRBJ2-5; maybe TRBD2 (5 bases). V lost 6 bases to trimming and J lost 7 bases, with 12 bases between them. The CDR3 consists of 11 residues. From germline, CDR1 is DFQATT and CDR2 SNEGSKA (reference sequence). The CDR3 coding sequence is TGCAGTGCCCATCTGGCGGGGACCCAGTACTTC. Protein: CSAHLAGTQYF.

This chain joins TRBV6-5 and TRBJ2-1, with TRBD1 matching over 7 bases. V was clipped by 6 bases and J by 4 bases; unmatched bases: 3. Germline V gene data show CDR1 as MNHEY and CDR2 as SVGAGI. CDR3 size: 13 residues. The CDR3 coding sequence is TGTGCCAGCAGAAGGGACAGATACAATGAGCAGTTCTTC. Translated: CASRRDRYNEQFF.

This clone was recorded only once. V and J are TRBV29-1 and TRBJ2-3, with a tentative D call TRBD2 (6 bases). The V and J ends lost 4 bases and 8 bases respectively, with 13 bases between them. The CDR3 spans 12 residues. CDR1 is SQVTM, CDR2 ANQGSEA, per germline. CDR3: CSVGGLGGTQYF. CDR3 coding DNA: TGCAGCGTTGGGGGCTTGGGGGGTACGCAGTATTTT.

DNA of the CDR3: TGTGCCGGAGCCCCCCAGGGTTACACAGATACGCAGTATTTT. Residues: CAGAPQGYTDTQYF. This chain uses TRBV2 with TRBJ2-3; maybe TRBD1 (5 bases). From germline, CDR1 is SNHLY and CDR2 FYNNEI. The CDR3 has 14 amino acids. Trimming pared 11 bases from V and 2 bases from J, leaving 17 bases between.

The chain is built from TRBV6-5 and TRBJ2-2, with no clear D. The CDR3 sequence is 11 residues long. Trimming cost V 6 bases and J 6 bases, with 5 bases left between them. Germline assignment: CDR1 MNHEY and CDR2 SVGAGI. In nucleotides, the CDR3 is TGTGCCAGCAGGGGTCCCGGGGAGCTGTTTTTT. It specifies CASRGPGELFF.

The V call is TRBV18, the J call TRBJ1-2; the D is unclear. CDR1 is KGHSH and CDR2 is LQKENI in the germline V gene. Between the trimmed V and J ends, which lost 6 bases and 4 bases, there was a span of 12 bases. This CDR3 has 13 residues. The DNA for the CDR3 is TGTGCCAGCTCTGCCTCGGGGATCTATGGCTACACCTTC. It is translated as CASSASGIYGYTF.

This clone has only one observation. V gene TRBV20-1 combines with J gene TRBJ2-5; the D gene is possibly TRBD2 (5 bases). The germline CDR1 and CDR2 sequences are DFQATT and SNEGSKA (reference sequence). V was cut by 3 bases and J by 3 bases, with 5 bases left in between. This CDR3 has 11 amino acids. The DNA for the CDR3 is TGCAGTGCTAGCGGGAAAGAGACCCAGTACTTC. It codes for CSASGKETQYF.

The chain has TRBV7-2 and TRBJ2-7; 8 nucleotides agree with TRBD2. This CDR3 is 15 amino acids long. V was clipped by 5 bases and J by 6 bases; unmatched bases: 12. Germline-derived CDR1 and CDR2 are SGHTA and FQGNSA. The CDR3 bases are TGTGCCAGCAGCCTTAAAGCGGGAGAGGGGATCGAGCAGTACTTC. Its protein is CASSLKAGEGIEQYF.

CDR3 sequence reads: CASSYFRDGYGYTF. CDR3 nucleotide sequence: TGTGCCAGCAGTTACTTCCGGGACGGATATGGCTACACCTTC. The chain combines TRBV6-6 with TRBJ1-2, with D perhaps matching TRBD1 (5 bases). CDR3 length: 14 amino acids. Germline CDR1 is MNHNY and CDR2 is SVGAGI (reference sequence). V was clipped by 1 base and J by 5 bases, with 11 bases between them.

The chain uses TRBV4-2 and TRBJ1-2; a possible D gene is TRBD1 (6 bases). Between the trimmed V and J ends, which lost 0 bases and 7 bases, there was a span of 15 bases. Per the germline V gene, CDR1 is LGHNA and CDR2 is YNFKEQ. The CDR3 runs to 15 residues. The CDR3 bases are TGTGCCAGCAGCCAAGATCGGGGGGCTCGGAGTGGCTACACCTTC. This sequence encodes CASSQDRGARSGYTF.

The J gene is TRBJ2-1, the V gene TRBV15, with 8 nucleotides matching TRBD2. With V trimmed by 1 base and J by 0 bases, 8 bases remained unmatched. CDR3 length: 18 amino acids. The germline CDR1 and CDR2 sequences are LNHNV and YYDKDF (reference sequence). CDR3 protein: CATSRGRAGEGSYNEQFF. The CDR3 nucleotides read TGTGCCACCAGCAGAGGCCGAGCGGGAGAAGGCTCCTACAATGAGCAGTTCTTC.

The rearrangement joins TRBV18 to TRBJ2-3; D is unresolved. CDR3 length equals 13 residues. Trimming pared 3 bases from V and 2 bases from J, leaving 6 bases between. Per germline, CDR1 KGHSH and CDR2 LQKENI. The CDR3 DNA is TGTGCCAGCTCACCGGCCCCCACAGATACGCAGTATTTT. Amino acids: CASSPAPTDTQYF.

This clone was counted once. The V call is TRBV7-9, the J call TRBJ2-5, with 8 bases aligning to TRBD2. J lost 4 bases, V lost 6 bases, and 16 bases had no gene match. Per the germline V gene, CDR1 is SEHNR and CDR2 is FQNEAQ (reference sequence). This CDR3 has 17 amino acids. The CDR3 loop is CASRPKAKRESGETQYF. For the CDR3, the DNA is TGTGCCAGCAGACCAAAAGCTAAGCGGGAGTCAGGAGAGACCCAGTACTTC.

The chain employs TRBV12-2 and TRBJ2-7; the D call TRBD2 from the table was never checked on the DNA. TRBV12-2 is a pseudogene segment. The CDR3 runs 17 residues. DNA for the CDR3: TGTGCAAGTCGCTTAGGGGGCAGGGGCGGGAGCTCCTACGAGCAGTACTTC. It encodes CASRLGGRGGSSYEQYF.

V and J are TRBV18 and TRBJ2-3, with 7 bases identical to TRBD2. Per germline, CDR1 KGHSH and CDR2 LQKENI. The ends lost 3 bases at V and 3 bases at J; junction bases unmatched: 9. The CDR3 contains 16 residues. DNA for the CDR3: TGTGCCAGCTCACCCCTTCCCAGCGGGGTTACAGATACGCAGTATTTT. Its translation: CASSPLPSGVTDTQYF.

The chain employs TRBV5-8 and TRBJ1-4; D gene unclear. This CDR3 contains 15 residues. V was trimmed by 0 bases and J by 0 bases, leaving 6 bases between them. CDR1 and CDR2 from the germline V gene are SGHTS and YDEGEE. The CDR3 here is CASSLGAATNEKLFF. CDR3 sequence (DNA): TGTGCCAGCAGCTTGGGGGCCGCAACTAATGAAAAACTGTTTTTT.

This sequence joins TRBV27 and TRBJ1-2; tentative D call: TRBD1 (6 bases). The CDR3 length is 17 residues. CDR1 is MNHEY, CDR2 SMNVEV, per germline (reference sequence). Trimming removed 5 bases at V and 2 bases at J, with 21 bases between. In DNA form, the CDR3 reads TGTGCCAGCAGTACCCATCCCGGGACACTCCTAAACTATGGCTACACCTTC. Translation gives CASSTHPGTLLNYGYTF.

The chain's CDR3 is CASSIMPTTGRGRTDTQYF. Written as DNA, the CDR3 is TGTGCCAGCAGCATTATGCCCACGACGGGCAGGGGGCGGACAGATACGCAGTATTTT. The rearrangement joins TRBV7-2 to TRBJ2-3; 8 nucleotides agree with TRBD1. The V gene end was trimmed by 5 bases and the J gene end by 3 bases; junction bases not matched to a gene: 19. In germline, CDR1 is SGHTA, CDR2 FQGNSA. There are 19 residues in the CDR3.

The chain carries TRBV5-6 and TRBJ1-1; D is uncertain. Germline CDR1 SGHDT, CDR2 YYEEEE. CDR3 size: 15 residues. Trimming shortened V by 4 bases and J by 6 bases, and 19 bases separated the two germline ends. The CDR3 loop is CASSNTDAAVAEAFF. In DNA, the CDR3 is TGTGCCAGCAGCAACACCGACGCGGCAGTGGCTGAAGCTTTCTTT.

This clone has a single count. The chain couples TRBV29-1 to TRBJ2-1, with 7 bases fitting TRBD2. With 4 bases clipped from V and 6 bases from J, the junction kept 3 bases outside the gene matches. Germline values: CDR1 SQVTM, CDR2 ANQGSEA. This CDR3 contains 12 residues. Here the CDR3 reads CSVAGGGNEQFF. CDR3 bases: TGCAGCGTTGCGGGAGGAGGCAATGAGCAGTTCTTC.